The present T cell receptor (beta chain) was sequenced within a study of T-cell memory formation after mild COVID-19. The CDR3 extends over 11 amino acids. Trimming took 4 bases from V and 6 from J, leaving 9 bases between them. CDR1 and CDR2 (germline): SQVTM, ANQGSEA. 5'RACE primed at constant segments yielded TCR alpha and TCR beta cDNA libraries bearing sample barcodes and UMIs. MiXCR, applied by TCRdb to the 5' RACE reads, yields one record per CDR3 protein. This sample carries some 440,000 distinct CDR3 sequences, about 23% of them seen once, and the ten largest clones take about 12%. The TCR comes from an adult woman who had mild COVID-19 (a few samples of this study predate the infection). Cell type and time point are not known. The chain joins TRBV29-1 to TRBJ1-1; D not certain. The sequenced sample consisted of PBMCs or a T cell subset sorted from them (not recorded which). The CDR3 is CSVAAGAEAFF. The CDR3 DNA is TGCAGCGTTGCCGCGGGCGCTGAAGCTTTCTTT.